Following are 30 T cell receptor beta chains from one sample sequenced in a study of T cell repertoires in cytomegalovirus infection. No antigen has been identified for these receptors. TCRdb independently ran MiXCR on the reads; one entry per CDR3 protein. The table lists roughly 700,000 distinct CDR3 sequences, about 30% of them singletons. Material: cultured PBMCs, obtained from culture after CMV antigen stimulation. The receptor set was obtained from a human donor in good health (CMV status not recorded). Some clones in this sample may be carry-over from other donors' samples.

A few counts support this clonotype. The chain employs TRBV12-3 or TRBV12-4 and TRBJ2-5; no clear D. The CDR3 runs to 12 residues. Trimming took 4 bases from V and 5 from J, leaving 8 bases between them. As DNA, the CDR3 is TGTGCCAGCAGTTCCTCGATCGAGACCCAGTACTTC. It specifies CASSSSIETQYF.

V and J are TRBV20-1 and TRBJ1-4; D gene uncertain. CDR3 length: 16 amino acids. Germline V CDR1 and CDR2: DFQATT, SNEGSKA (reference sequence). Between the trimmed V and J ends, which lost 6 bases and 2 bases, there was a span of 19 bases. DNA for the CDR3: TGCAGTGCCTCACGACCGCTAACATCTACTAATGAAAAACTGTTTTTT. Translation: CSASRPLTSTNEKLFF.

The table lists this clonotype with many counts. The CDR3 DNA reads as TGTGCCAGCAGCATCTCCAGGGGAATAATCACTGAAGCTTTCTTT. Protein product: CASSISRGIITEAFF. V is TRBV7-6 and J is TRBJ1-1, with a weak D call TRBD1 (6 bases). The CDR3 has 15 amino acids. V was clipped by 5 bases and J by 4 bases, with 17 bases between them. Germline values: CDR1 SGHVS, CDR2 FNYEAQ.

J is TRBJ2-5 and V is TRBV7-9; 7 bases map to TRBD2. Germline V gene lookup returns CDR1 SEHNR and CDR2 FQNEAQ (reference sequence). This CDR3 has 13 residues. V lost 8 bases, J lost 4 bases, and 7 bases stayed unmatched. CDR3 sequence (DNA): TGTGCCAGCCAACGCGGGAGAGCAGAGACCCAGTACTTC. Amino acids: CASQRGRAETQYF.

This sequence joins TRBV15 and TRBJ1-3; D unresolved. V was pared by 5 bases and J by 4 bases, with 12 bases between. The CDR3 loop spans 14 amino acids. Germline CDR1 is LNHNV and CDR2 is YYDKDF (reference sequence). CDR3 DNA sequence: TGTGCCACCAGCGAGGGTAGTACCGGAAACACCATATATTTT. Translated: CATSEGSTGNTIYF.

The chain uses TRBV28 and TRBJ2-5, with 9 bases matching TRBD1. The CDR3 runs 16 residues. Germline CDR1 and CDR2: MDHEN and SYDVKM. Trimming took 6 bases from V and 5 from J; bases not matched to a gene: 13. CDR3 coding DNA: TGTGCCAGCAGATCACCGGGACAGGGTCTGGTTGAGACCCAGTACTTC. Translating it yields CASRSPGQGLVETQYF.

The CDR3 DNA follows: TGTGCCAGCAGTTTTTTGGGAGGGGGCACCGGGGAGCTGTTTTTT. Encoded protein: CASSFLGGGTGELFF. The V and J genes are TRBV7-2 and TRBJ2-2; the D gene is possibly TRBD2 (7 bases). Trimming stripped 6 bases from V and 4 bases from J, with 15 bases between. The CDR3 spans 15 residues. In germline, CDR1 is SGHTA, CDR2 FQGNSA.

This clonotype was seen repeatedly, ten times or more. J is TRBJ2-3 and V is TRBV7-8; D gene unclear. CDR1 SGHVS and CDR2 FQNEAQ come from the germline V gene. The CDR3 length is 16 residues. V dropped 5 bases and J dropped 1 base, with 16 bases sitting between them. This chain's CDR3 is CASSPVISRRTDTQYF. The CDR3 coding sequence is TGTGCCAGCAGCCCTGTGATTAGCAGACGCACAGATACGCAGTATTTT.

This clonotype was counted ten times or more. The chain combines TRBV12-3 or TRBV12-4 with TRBJ2-1; no reliable D call. The CDR3 spans 16 residues. V was clipped by 5 bases and J by 4 bases, with 18 bases between them. Written as DNA, the CDR3 is TGTGCCAGCAGTAGCCCCTCGGGTAATCCTTACAATGAGCAGTTCTTC. It codes for CASSSPSGNPYNEQFF.

This clonotype was observed a few times. This rearrangement joins TRBV6-8 to TRBJ1-2; D not certain. V lost 6 bases, J lost 4 bases, and 15 bases lay in between. The germline V gene has CDR1 MNHGY and CDR2 SAAAGT. The CDR3 contains 14 residues. The CDR3 DNA sequence: TGTGCCAGCAGGCCCCCCGTTGGGTCCTATGGCTACACCTTC. Amino acids: CASRPPVGSYGYTF.

The CDR3 DNA sequence: TGCAGTGCTAGAGTACTAGCGGGGGGGTGGACGGCAGATACGCAGTATTTT. Its translation: CSARVLAGGWTADTQYF. The J gene is TRBJ2-3, the V gene TRBV20-1, with 13 positions matching TRBD2. The CDR3 covers 17 residues. Germline values: CDR1 DFQATT, CDR2 SNEGSKA (reference sequence). V trimming: 1 base; J trimming: 4 bases; junction bases outside the gene matches: 8.

The rearrangement links TRBV20-1 to TRBJ1-1; D remains ambiguous. The CDR3 is 17 amino acids. Trimming cost V 0 bases and J 1 base, with 18 bases left between them. Germline-derived CDR1 and CDR2 are DFQATT and SNEGSKA (reference sequence). CDR3 DNA: TGCAGTGCTAGAGATAGAGGGCCACGAGGTTGGAACACTGAAGCTTTCTTT. It translates to CSARDRGPRGWNTEAFF.

V and J are TRBV5-1 and TRBJ2-1; D is possibly TRBD1 (7 bases). This CDR3 contains 15 residues. Trimming removed 0 bases at V and 6 bases at J, with 13 bases between. Germline CDR1 reads SGHRS; CDR2 reads YFSETQ. This CDR3 is CASSLGGDSTNEQFF. CDR3 nucleotides: TGCGCCAGCAGCTTGGGGGGGGACAGCACCAATGAGCAGTTCTTC. The full variable domain, with the rest looked up from reference TRBV5-1 and TRBJ2-1, is KAGVTQTPRYLIKTRGQQVTLSCSPISGHRSVSWYQQTPGQGLQFLFEYFSETQRNKGNFPGRFSGRQFSNSRSEMNVSTLELGDSALYLCASSLGGDSTNEQFFGPGTRLTVL.

In this sample, this clonotype turned up a few times. V usage is TRBV7-9 and J usage is TRBJ2-7; tentative D call: TRBD2 (5 bases). Germline assignment: CDR1 SEHNR and CDR2 FQNEAQ (reference sequence). V was cut by 5 bases and J by 2 bases, with 13 bases left in between. This CDR3 spans 14 amino acids. The CDR3 DNA reads TGTGCCAGCAGCCCCAGCGGCGGAGCCTACGAGCAGTACGTC. Translating it yields CASSPSGGAYEQYV.

This clonotype occurred a few times. The V call is TRBV6-1, the J call TRBJ2-2; D is unresolved. The V end was cut by 6 bases, the J end by 3 bases, with 5 bases between. The CDR3 has 12 residues. Per the germline V gene, CDR1 is MNHNS and CDR2 is SASEGT. The CDR3 DNA sequence: TGTGCCAGCAGACTGGACACCGGGGAGCTGTTTTTT. Translated, it gives CASRLDTGELFF.

This chain joins TRBV15 and TRBJ2-1, with no clear D. V was shortened by 5 bases and J by 7 bases, with 9 bases between the two germline ends. The CDR3 is 12 residues long. The germline V gene has CDR1 LNHNV and CDR2 YYDKDF (reference sequence). CDR3 amino acids: CATSVERNEQFF. Here the CDR3 DNA reads TGTGCCACCAGCGTCGAGAGGAATGAGCAGTTCTTC.

The rearrangement uses TRBV5-1 and TRBJ2-1; 8 bases are shared with TRBD2. Per germline, CDR1 SGHRS and CDR2 YFSETQ. The V gene end was trimmed by 3 bases and the J gene end by 7 bases; junction bases not matched to a gene: 9. The length of the CDR3 is 15 residues. CDR3 nucleotide sequence: TGCGCCAGCAGCTCAAACGGGGGGGCCTCGAATGAGCAGTTCTTC. It encodes CASSSNGGASNEQFF.

This clonotype has at least ten counts. An end of the junction differs from the germline gene, which may be a read error. This sequence joins TRBV4-1 and TRBJ1-1; maybe TRBD1 (6 bases). This CDR3 spans 13 amino acids. CDR1 is MGHRA, CDR2 YSYEKL, per germline. The CDR3 nucleotides are TGTGCCAGCAGCTTAGTCAGGGGCACTGAAGCTTTCTTT. This encodes CASSLVRGTEAFF.

This clonotype has at least ten counts. The J gene is TRBJ2-1, the V gene TRBV7-2, with D uncertain. The germline CDR1 and CDR2 sequences are SGHTA and FQGNSA. This CDR3 has 14 residues. Trimming took off 1 base at V and 6 bases at J, with 10 bases between the two ends. The CDR3 DNA reads TGTGCCAGCAGCTTAGTTTGGACGTCCAATGAGCAGTTCTTC. It translates to CASSLVWTSNEQFF.

This CDR3 reads CASSPGTSGSPDTQYF. Here the CDR3 DNA reads TGTGCCAGCAGCCCCGGGACTAGCGGGAGTCCAGATACGCAGTATTTT. The genes are TRBV5-4 and TRBJ2-3, with 14 bases fitting TRBD2. Trimming at V came to 4 bases and at J to 4 bases, leaving 5 bases not matched to a gene. Germline CDR1 and CDR2: SGHNT and YYREEE (reference sequence). There are 16 residues in the CDR3.

This clonotype was observed a handful of times. The chain has TRBV4-1 and TRBJ2-6; D call uncertain. V lost 4 bases and J 0 bases, leaving 13 bases between the germline ends. From germline, CDR1 is MGHRA and CDR2 YSYEKL. The length of the CDR3 is 17 residues. Written as DNA, the CDR3 is TGCGCCAGCAGCCGGGCTGCTACATTCTCTGGGGCCAACGTCCTGACTTTC. It is translated as CASSRAATFSGANVLTF.

This clonotype was found a few times. V gene TRBV7-6 combines with J gene TRBJ2-1; D assignment may be TRBD1 or TRBD2 (5 bases each). The CDR3 runs to 14 residues. V lost 5 bases, J lost 6 bases, and 14 bases lay in between. Germline CDR1 SGHVS, CDR2 FNYEAQ. CDR3 sequence reads: CASSTRDGLNEQFF. In DNA form, the CDR3 reads TGTGCCAGCAGCACCCGGGACGGACTCAATGAGCAGTTCTTC.

The chain couples TRBV6-2 or TRBV6-3 to TRBJ1-2; 10 positions agree with TRBD1. Germline V gives CDR1 MNHEY, CDR2 SVGEGT. The CDR3 has 15 amino acids. V was pared by 5 bases and J by 6 bases, with 9 bases of the junction left unmatched. CDR3 in DNA: TGTGCCAGCAGTGACAGCCTGGGACAGGGGAATGGCTACACCTTC. Its protein is CASSDSLGQGNGYTF.

In this sample, this clonotype turned up a few times. The genes are TRBV7-2 and TRBJ1-6; D unclear. V was pared by 5 bases and J by 5 bases, with 16 bases between. The CDR3 loop spans 16 amino acids. Germline V gene sequence: CDR1 SGHTA, CDR2 FQGNSA. This CDR3 is CASSTGWRRDNSPLHF. CDR3 nucleotide sequence: TGTGCCAGCAGCACGGGGTGGAGGCGCGATAATTCACCCCTCCACTTT.

This clonotype was detected a few times. V is TRBV7-6 and J is TRBJ2-2; the D is unclear. The CDR3 is 10 residues long. V was clipped by 8 bases and J by 6 bases, with 4 bases between them. Germline values: CDR1 SGHVS, CDR2 FNYEAQ. This CDR3 is CASGAGELFF. The CDR3 coding sequence is TGTGCCAGCGGGGCCGGGGAGCTGTTTTTT.

This clonotype was recorded many times. V is TRBV7-2 and J is TRBJ1-2, with TRBD1 as a possible D gene (5 bases). Trimming removed 1 base at V and 4 bases at J, with 10 bases between. The CDR3 loop spans 14 amino acids. Germline V gives CDR1 SGHTA, CDR2 FQGNSA. The CDR3 sequence: CASSLDSQGYGYTF. The CDR3 DNA reads TGTGCCAGCAGCTTAGACAGCCAGGGCTATGGCTACACCTTC.

This rearrangement joins TRBV27 to TRBJ1-1; TRBD1 matches at 9 bases. There are 19 residues in the CDR3. Germline V gives CDR1 MNHEY, CDR2 SMNVEV (reference sequence). The J segment lost 1 base and the V segment lost 2 bases, leaving 14 bases of the junction unmatched. CDR3 sequence: CASSLRFGTGYFSNTEAFF. The CDR3 DNA follows: TGTGCCAGCAGTTTACGATTTGGGACAGGGTACTTTTCGAACACTGAAGCTTTCTTT.

The chain joins TRBV6-6 to TRBJ1-3; the D is unclear. Germline V gene data show CDR1 as MNHNY and CDR2 as SVGAGI (reference sequence). This CDR3 has 16 residues. V dropped 0 bases and J dropped 0 bases, with 9 bases sitting between them. CDR3 residues: CASSYSRRGSGNTIYF. CDR3 nucleotides: TGTGCCAGCAGTTACTCGCGGCGGGGCTCTGGAAACACCATATATTTT.

J is TRBJ2-3 and V is TRBV14; 12 bases are a match to TRBD2. Trimming took 3 bases from V and 7 from J; bases not matched to a gene: 8. The CDR3 spans 16 residues. The germline gives CDR1 SGHDN, CDR2 FVKESK. The CDR3 bases are TGTGCCAGCAGCCACCAATACGGACTAGCGGGGTATACGCAGTATTTT. Its translation: CASSHQYGLAGYTQYF.

The V call is TRBV12-3 or TRBV12-4, the J call TRBJ2-5; 10 nucleotides agree with TRBD1. The CDR3 is made up of 13 amino acids. J lost 5 bases, V lost 10 bases, and 7 bases had no gene match. The CDR3 DNA is TGTGCCACGACAGGGGGCGTGCGGGAGACCCAGTACTTC. Translation gives CATTGGVRETQYF.